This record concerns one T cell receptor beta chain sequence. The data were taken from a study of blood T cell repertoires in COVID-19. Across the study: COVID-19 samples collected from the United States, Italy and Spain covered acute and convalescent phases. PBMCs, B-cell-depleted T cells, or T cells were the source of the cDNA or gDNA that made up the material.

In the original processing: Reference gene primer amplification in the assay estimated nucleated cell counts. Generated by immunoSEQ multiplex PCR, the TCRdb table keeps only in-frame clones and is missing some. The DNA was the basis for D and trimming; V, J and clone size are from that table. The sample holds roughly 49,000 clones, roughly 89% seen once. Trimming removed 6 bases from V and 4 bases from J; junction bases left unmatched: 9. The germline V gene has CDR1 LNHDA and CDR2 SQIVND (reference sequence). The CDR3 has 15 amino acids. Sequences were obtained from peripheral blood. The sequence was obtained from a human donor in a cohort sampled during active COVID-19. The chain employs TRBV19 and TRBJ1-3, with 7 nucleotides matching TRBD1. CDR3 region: CASSRDRVKGNTIYF. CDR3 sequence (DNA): TGTGCCAGTAGCCGCGACAGGGTAAAAGGAAACACCATATATTTT.